This T cell receptor (beta chain) comes out of a study of blood T cells in healthy people across ages (dated by TCRdb to the mid-2010s). In the study overall: Template switching captured roughly one uniquely barcoded TCR beta cDNA molecule per two T cells in model experiments. To track age-related changes in TCR beta repertoire diversity, the study relied on deep sequencing normalized with unique cDNA molecular identifiers. The donors were divided into four age groups: young (average approximately 17 years), middle-aged (about 41), aged (around 59) and long-lived (nearly 85). Donors of different ages were randomly distributed across sequencing lanes to avoid experimental bias. The study analyzed two additional independent replicas of 1 million unique cDNA reads from the same blood draw for two donors, one aged 18 to 29 and one aged 80 or older.

This clonotype showed up just a few times. Its antigen is currently not known. Within one base of it there is no much larger clone, and no base qualities were kept. Donors were approximately 42 systemically healthy Caucasian individuals from Russia aged 6 to 90 years. Around 10 milliliters of peripheral blood were drawn from each donor into EDTA-treated Vacutainer tubes. Ficoll-Paque density-gradient centrifugation was used to isolate PBMCs, with at least 7 million per sample. Total RNA was extracted from PBMCs with Trizol reagent, with at least 6 micrograms obtained per sample. For every donor, an aliquot of PBMCs went through flow cytometry to measure the percentages of naive CD45RAhigh/CD27high T cells. The protocol used for the library was 5' RACE. Sequencing took place on an Illumina HiSeq 2500. A second PCR of roughly 7 to 11 cycles was performed with a sample-barcoded 5' primer and a J-beta primer mix. A template-switch 5' adaptor carrying 12 random nucleotides introduced a unique molecular identifier onto each TCR beta cDNA molecule. Each sample yielded at least 3 million CDR3-containing paired-end reads. First-strand cDNA synthesis was performed from all RNA using the Mint cDNA synthesis kit, with priming by a TRBC-specific oligonucleotide. After uracil-DNA glycosylase treatment, a first 18-cycle PCR used universal primers M1SS and BC2_uni_R on all cDNA. Concerning the study's data processing: For normalization, 1 million high-quality reads were randomly selected from each sample, with every read carrying a distinct molecular identifier. Instead of being binned into consensus sequences, reads that shared molecular identifiers were thrown out. MiTCR, set to a Q25 quality threshold and the strictest error-elimination algorithm, was used for CDR3 identification, clonotype clustering and error correction. A nonparametric unseen species model with Euler transformation was used to estimate a lower bound on total TCR beta diversity. The public reads were reanalyzed by TCRdb: fastp trimming at Q25, MiXCR alignment, in-frame beta chains only. Entries that share a CDR3 protein sequence are merged under the most common genes and DNA. TCRdb, rather than the study authors, made the V and J calls. The sample includes approximately 1.5 million distinct CDR3 sequences, with 35% to 45% observed a single time. 4% of the sample goes to the ten largest clones.

The paper as a whole reports these results and caveats: A strong correlation was found between observed TCR beta diversity and the percentage of naive T cells measured by flow cytometry. As age increased, observed TCR beta diversity per million T cells dropped in a roughly linear way, and a significant reduction was already evident by age 40. Because donor CMV infection status was unknown, age-related changes in expanded clonotypes were potentially confounded. Estimates of total diversity based on one million sequenced T cells were considered lower bounds and underestimates. Compared with the aged group, the long-lived group had more naive CD4+ T cells, fewer expanded clones and increased TCR diversity, suggesting age selection. Conclusive comparison of naive and antigen-experienced compartments was prevented by the profiling of bulk unsorted PBMCs.

The receptor comes from a woman between 18 and 30 years old in good health. The sample taken for sequencing was blood.

The CDR3 is CSVGPPDTFTYGYTF. The sequenced DNA: TGCAGCGTTGGGCCCCCCGATACCTTCACCTATGGCTACACCTTC. Rearrangement joined TRBV29-1 to TRBJ1-2; the D gene remains uncertain. From its cysteine to its phenylalanine, the CDR3 spans 15 amino acids. This entry keeps only the CDR3 DNA: 45 bases, framed from base 1. The germline V gene encodes CDR1 SQVTM and CDR2 ANQGSEA. The junction shows trimming of 4 bases on V and 4 bases on J, plus 19 bases between the germline ends.